These T cell receptor beta chains were read from a single sample in a study of T cell changes during pregnancy in multiple sclerosis. Generated by immunoSEQ multiplex PCR, the TCRdb table keeps only in-frame clones and is missing some. The data hold 65,000 to 90,000 clones, with approximately 92% observed a single time. Material: peripheral blood, obtained in the second trimester of pregnancy. These receptors were collected from a female donor with multiple sclerosis, enrolled in a pregnancy study. Both conserved end residues are trimmed from each CDR3. Each record gives: J gene, V gene, D gene, CDR3 protein. A D gene is named only where the DNA matches it firmly.

>TRBJ2-3|TRBV7-3|-
ASSLGQLRDTQY
>TRBJ1-4|TRBV19|-
ASSIDLGHEDEKLF
>TRBJ2-7|TRBV2|-
ASSEGDNYEQY
>TRBJ2-3|TRBV18|-
ASSPLYRVDPSTDTQY
>TRBJ2-3|TRBV11-2|TRBD2
ASSFTGTRGRPDTQY
>TRBJ1-4|TRBV18|-
ASSQNTGLSTNEKLF
>TRBJ1-2|TRBV18|-
ASSPAAVGGYT
>TRBJ2-7|TRBV14|TRBD2
ASSFLAGSYEQY
>TRBJ2-7|TRBV28|-
ASTTNYEQY
>TRBJ2-5|TRBV5-6|TRBD2
ASSLGGLAGYPH
>TRBJ2-5|TRBV5-6|TRBD2
ASSLVTGGGETQY
>TRBJ1-1|TRBV6-1|-
ATTENTEAF
>TRBJ2-5|TRBV9|-
ASSVRGGPQETQY
>TRBJ1-1|TRBV27|-
ASRRGAPWPEAF
>TRBJ2-2|TRBV30|-
AWSPGPFTGELF
>TRBJ2-1|TRBV7-8|TRBD1
ASSLRTGREQF
>TRBJ1-6|TRBV7-9|TRBD1
ASRPDRDKPLH
>TRBJ2-7|TRBV6-5|-
ASSPAYEQY
>TRBJ2-1|TRBV5-4|-
ASSRDSVSYNEQF
>TRBJ2-7|TRBV20-1|-
SARAGEQY
>TRBJ2-3|TRBV19|-
ASSGRGPTDTQY
>TRBJ1-1|TRBV5-6|-
ASSLALEGNTEAF
>TRBJ1-2|TRBV7-3|-
ASSLRQGLGYT
>TRBJ1-3|TRBV7-9|-
ASSFPRTRSGSGNTIY
>TRBJ2-3|TRBV7-9|-
ASSVLGGDRTDTQY
>TRBJ1-1|TRBV14|-
ASSHLGDTRNTEAF
>TRBJ2-3|TRBV2|-
ASRTGDTQY
>TRBJ2-2|TRBV29-1|-
SGRATGELF
>TRBJ1-2|TRBV10-3|TRBD1
AISESQGADYGYT
>TRBJ2-7|TRBV19|TRBD1
ASSTPGTGTYEQY
>TRBJ1-5|TRBV7-6|TRBD1
ASRRTDRGPYYQPQH
>TRBJ2-7|TRBV10-3|TRBD1
AISFGTGSPHEQY
>TRBJ2-5|TRBV5-8|TRBD2
ASSTGLAGEETQY
>TRBJ2-7|TRBV2|-
ASSHALGPGYLNEQY
>TRBJ2-5|TRBV19|TRBD1
ASSSDREQETQY
>TRBJ2-7|TRBV30|TRBD2
AWSDASGKPRSYEQY
>TRBJ2-5|TRBV7-9|-
ASSLSGETQY
>TRBJ1-4|TRBV7-9|-
ASTRTGGGEKLF
>TRBJ1-5|TRBV7-8|TRBD1
ASSPGSQGAGNQPQH
>TRBJ2-3|TRBV7-9|-
ASSGWSTDTQY